This T cell receptor beta chain originates from a study of T cell responses to AZD1222 COVID-19 vaccine. Concerning this clone: Its antigen is unidentified.

The length of the CDR3 is 15 residues. Trimming took off 4 bases at V and 7 bases at J, with 15 bases between the two ends. Per germline, CDR1 SGDLS and CDR2 YYNGEE. Sequencing used immunoSEQ multiplex PCR; TCRdb keeps in-frame clones, though not all of them. The repertoire includes around 84,000 clones, about 91% of them detected once, and 10% sits in the top ten. Findings of the study overall: Only five or six individuals given AZD1222 were seropositive at baseline. Spike regions recognized by vaccine-associated CD4 TCRs spanned the protein, led by 160-218 and 743-854.

This TCR derives from an adult in good health. The starting material was peripheral blood, obtained on day 0 of MenACWY control vaccination. The chain has TRBV9 and TRBJ1-6; D gene uncertain. This CDR3 is CASSSEDPSNSPLHF. The CDR3 nucleotides are TGTGCCAGCAGCTCCGAGGACCCCTCCAATTCACCCCTCCACTTT.